A single sample is the source of the 18 T cell receptor beta chains below, sequenced in a study of beta chain features in type 1 diabetes. Expressed TCRB transcripts were sequenced because the isolated RNA had all been reverse transcribed beforehand. The table came from immunoSEQ multiplex PCR; TCRdb's copy has only in-frame clones and leaves some out. This sample yields around 190,000 clones, of which around 13% are seen a single time; around 0.63% belongs to the top ten. The sequencing input was central memory CD4+ T cells from blood. The receptors derive from a woman aged 18-35 years in good health.

The CDR3 protein is CASSPGLAGEGGETQYF. In nucleotides, the CDR3 is TGTGCCAGCTCGCCGGGACTAGCGGGAGAAGGTGGGGAGACCCAGTACTTC. This chain connects TRBV18 to TRBJ2-5, with 14 bases identical to TRBD2. The J segment lost 5 bases and the V segment lost 6 bases, leaving 11 bases of the junction unmatched. CDR3 length equals 17 residues. The V gene's germline CDR1 is KGHSH and CDR2 LQKENI. The whole variable domain, filled in from reference TRBV18 and TRBJ2-5, reads NAGVMQNPRHLVRRRGQEARLRCSPMKGHSHVYWYRQLPEEGLKFMVYLQKENIIDESGMPKERFSAEFPKEGPSILRIQQVVRGDSAAYFCASSPGLAGEGGETQYFGPGTRLLVL.

The CDR3 region is CASSPGTGGFNVETQYF. The CDR3, as DNA: TGTGCCAGCAGCCCCGGGACAGGGGGCTTCAATGTGGAGACCCAGTACTTC. The genes are TRBV7-2 and TRBJ2-5, with 12 nucleotides matching TRBD1. The CDR3 covers 17 residues. Germline-derived CDR1 and CDR2 are SGHTA and FQGNSA. V gave up 5 bases and J gave up 5 bases; unmatched junction bases: 12.

In this sample, this clone turned up many times. The chain links TRBV7-2 to TRBJ2-4, with 7 bases lining up with TRBD2. The CDR3 sequence is 15 residues long. With V trimmed by 5 bases and J by 6 bases, 10 bases remained unmatched. Germline V gene data show CDR1 as SGHTA and CDR2 as FQGNSA. CDR3 protein: CASSLSGTKLNIQYF. For the CDR3, the DNA is TGTGCCAGCAGCCTGTCCGGGACTAAGTTAAACATTCAGTACTTC.

This clone was observed a few times. The rearrangement joins TRBV30 to TRBJ2-4; maybe TRBD1 (5 bases). The V end lost 3 bases, the J end lost 6 bases, and 15 bases lay between the germline ends. The germline V gene has CDR1 GTSNPN and CDR2 SVGIG (reference sequence). This CDR3 comprises 14 residues. The chain's CDR3 is CAWRQKVRGNIQYF. CDR3 DNA: TGTGCCTGGAGACAGAAAGTTAGGGGAAACATTCAGTACTTC.

This clone was counted between two and nine times. The chain recombines TRBV9 with TRBJ2-1, with 9 bases fitting TRBD2. Germline-derived CDR1 and CDR2 are SGDLS and YYNGEE. The V and J ends lost 7 bases and 9 bases, in that order; junction bases with no gene match: 5. This CDR3 is built from 12 residues. The chain's CDR3 is CASGIAGAEQFF. In nucleotides, the CDR3 is TGTGCCAGCGGTATAGCGGGAGCTGAGCAGTTCTTC.

This clone came up a few times. The V call is TRBV4-1, the J call TRBJ2-2; perhaps TRBD1 as D (5 bases). The CDR3 spans 15 residues. Trimming shortened V by 4 bases and J by 0 bases, and 9 bases separated the two germline ends. Germline V gene lookup returns CDR1 MGHRA and CDR2 YSYEKL. The CDR3 region has the DNA TGCGCCAGCAGCCGAGGACACTCGAACACCGGGGAGCTGTTTTTT. Translated, it gives CASSRGHSNTGELFF.

The chain links TRBV30 to TRBJ2-3, with D hard to call. The CDR3 length is 13 residues. Germline assignment: CDR1 GTSNPN and CDR2 SVGIG (reference sequence). Trimming pared 0 bases from V and 2 bases from J, leaving 6 bases between. This CDR3 reads CAWSVPVTDTQYF. CDR3 bases: TGTGCCTGGAGTGTCCCAGTCACAGATACGCAGTATTTT.

CDR3 sequence (DNA): TGTGCCAGCTCACACGACACTGGAAACACCATATATTTT. It encodes CASSHDTGNTIYF. The genes are TRBV18 and TRBJ1-3; D remains unclear. V was clipped by 4 bases and J by 2 bases, with 6 bases between them. Germline CDR1 KGHSH, CDR2 LQKENI. CDR3 size: 13 residues.

This clone was counted between two and nine times. This rearrangement joins TRBV7-6 to TRBJ2-7; TRBD1 agrees at 11 bases. The germline V gene has CDR1 SGHVS and CDR2 FNYEAQ. This CDR3 region has 15 residues. V was pared by 4 bases and J by 7 bases, with 9 bases of the junction left unmatched. The CDR3 loop reads CASSSGTGGPGEQYF. CDR3 nucleotide sequence: TGTGCCAGCAGCTCAGGGACAGGGGGGCCAGGGGAGCAGTACTTC. Variable domain in full (rest from reference TRBV7-6 and TRBJ2-7): GAGVSQSPRYKVTKRGQDVALRCDPISGHVSLYWYRQALGQGPEFLTYFNYEAQQDKSGLPNDRFSAERPEGSISTLTIQRTEQRDSAMYRCASSSGTGGPGEQYFGPGTRLTVT.

CDR3 amino acids: CASSLAYLAGSSEQYF. In DNA form, the CDR3 reads TGTGCCAGCAGCTTAGCCTACCTAGCGGGAAGCAGCGAGCAGTACTTC. This chain uses TRBV7-2 with TRBJ2-7; 9 bases are shared with TRBD2. This CDR3 spans 16 amino acids. Germline V lookup: CDR1 SGHTA, CDR2 FQGNSA. Germline trimming cut 0 bases from V and 6 bases from J; bases unmatched to any gene: 9.

This clone was detected only a few times. The genes are TRBV7-9 and TRBJ2-7; 11 positions agree with TRBD2. The CDR3 is 16 residues long. Unmatched junction bases numbered 8, after V lost 4 bases and J lost 3 bases. Germline V CDR1 and CDR2: SEHNR, FQNEAQ (reference sequence). CDR3 nucleotides: TGTGCCAGCAGCTCCCCCGGGACTAGCGGAGTCTACGAGCAGTACTTC. This encodes CASSSPGTSGVYEQYF.

This clone has only a few counts. The CDR3 region is CASSSGTTGTNTEAFF. The CDR3, as DNA: TGTGCCAGCAGTTCTGGGACTACAGGGACTAACACTGAAGCTTTCTTT. The chain couples TRBV28 to TRBJ1-1; D is perhaps TRBD1 (6 bases). Germline assignment: CDR1 MDHEN and CDR2 SYDVKM. The CDR3 sequence is 16 residues long. Trimming removed 4 bases from V and 2 bases from J, with 17 bases in between. The whole variable domain, remainder taken from reference TRBV28 and TRBJ1-1, is DVKVTQSSRYLVKRTGEKVFLECVQDMDHENMFWYRQDPGLGLRLIYFSYDVKMKEKGDIPEGYSVSREKKERFSLILESASTNQTSMYLCASSSGTTGTNTEAFFGQGTRLTVV.

This chain links TRBV7-8 with TRBJ1-3; 7 positions match TRBD1. CDR3 length: 14 amino acids. J was trimmed by 6 bases and V by 6 bases; bases with no gene match: 8. The germline V gene has CDR1 SGHVS and CDR2 FQNEAQ. The CDR3: CASRRDRWENTIYF. In DNA form, the CDR3 reads TGTGCCAGCAGACGGGACAGATGGGAAAACACCATATATTTT.

The rearrangement joins TRBV6-5 to TRBJ1-1; TRBD1 aligns across 9 bases. The CDR3 loop spans 15 amino acids. CDR1 is MNHEY, CDR2 SVGAGI, per germline. The junction had 6 bases not matched to a gene; V was cut back by 6 bases and J by 1 base. In DNA form, the CDR3 reads TGTGCCAGCAGACCCGACAGGGGGGAGAACACTGAAGCTTTCTTT. As protein: CASRPDRGENTEAFF.

This clone was observed once. This rearrangement joins TRBV9 to TRBJ2-3, with unresolved D. Per germline, CDR1 SGDLS and CDR2 YYNGEE. Trimming cost V 1 base and J 1 base, with 7 bases left between them. The CDR3 is made up of 14 amino acids. The CDR3 nucleotides are TGTGCCAGCAGCGTAAACGGAGGCACAGATACGCAGTATTTT. Its translation: CASSVNGGTDTQYF.

This clone was counted ten times or more. The V and J genes are TRBV18 and TRBJ2-6; 10 bases are shared with TRBD2. Germline trimming cut 1 base from V and 2 bases from J; bases unmatched to any gene: 8. Germline-derived CDR1 and CDR2 are KGHSH and LQKENI. This CDR3 region has 19 residues. CDR3 amino acids: CASSPQLAGSKPGANVLTF. The CDR3 DNA follows: TGTGCCAGCTCACCACAACTAGCGGGATCCAAACCTGGGGCCAACGTCCTGACTTTC.

This clone has ten or more counts. This chain uses TRBV7-2 with TRBJ2-7; TRBD1 matches at 7 bases. This CDR3 has 16 residues. Trimming removed 5 bases from V and 0 bases from J; junction bases left unmatched: 10. Germline CDR1 reads SGHTA; CDR2 reads FQGNSA. The CDR3: CASSRKTGLSSYEQYF. CDR3 nucleotides: TGTGCCAGCAGCCGGAAGACAGGGCTATCCTCCTACGAGCAGTACTTC.

This clone has more than one count but fewer than ten. J is TRBJ2-3 and V is TRBV29-1; 11 bases map to TRBD2. This CDR3 spans 14 amino acids. The germline V gene has CDR1 SQVTM and CDR2 ANQGSEA. The V gene end was trimmed by 7 bases and the J gene end by 6 bases; junction bases not matched to a gene: 9. The CDR3 region is CSASGRKLVDTQYF. CDR3 DNA: TGCAGCGCTAGCGGGAGGAAGTTAGTTGATACGCAGTATTTT.